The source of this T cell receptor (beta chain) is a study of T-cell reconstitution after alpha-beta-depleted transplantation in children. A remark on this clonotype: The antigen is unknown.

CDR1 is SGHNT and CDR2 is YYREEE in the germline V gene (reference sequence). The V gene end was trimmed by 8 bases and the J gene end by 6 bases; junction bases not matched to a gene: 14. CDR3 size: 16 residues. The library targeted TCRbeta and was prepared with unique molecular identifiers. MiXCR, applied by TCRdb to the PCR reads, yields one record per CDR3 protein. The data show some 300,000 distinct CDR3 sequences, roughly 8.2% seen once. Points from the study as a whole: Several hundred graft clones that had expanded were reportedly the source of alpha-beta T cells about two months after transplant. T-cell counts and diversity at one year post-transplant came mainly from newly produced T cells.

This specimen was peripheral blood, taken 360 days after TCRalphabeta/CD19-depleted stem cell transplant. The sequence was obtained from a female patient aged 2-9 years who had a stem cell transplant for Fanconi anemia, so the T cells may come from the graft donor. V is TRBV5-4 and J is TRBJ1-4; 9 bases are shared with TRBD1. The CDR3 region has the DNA TGTGCCAGTAGCCCCGGGACAGGGCTAACGGATGAAAAACTGTTTTTT. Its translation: CASSPGTGLTDEKLFF. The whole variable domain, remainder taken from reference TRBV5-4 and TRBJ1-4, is ETGVTQSPTHLIKTRGQQVTLRCSSQSGHNTVSWYQQALGQGPQFIFQYYREEENGRGNFPPRFSGLQFPNYSSELNVNALELDDSALYLCASSPGTGLTDEKLFFGSGTQLSVL.